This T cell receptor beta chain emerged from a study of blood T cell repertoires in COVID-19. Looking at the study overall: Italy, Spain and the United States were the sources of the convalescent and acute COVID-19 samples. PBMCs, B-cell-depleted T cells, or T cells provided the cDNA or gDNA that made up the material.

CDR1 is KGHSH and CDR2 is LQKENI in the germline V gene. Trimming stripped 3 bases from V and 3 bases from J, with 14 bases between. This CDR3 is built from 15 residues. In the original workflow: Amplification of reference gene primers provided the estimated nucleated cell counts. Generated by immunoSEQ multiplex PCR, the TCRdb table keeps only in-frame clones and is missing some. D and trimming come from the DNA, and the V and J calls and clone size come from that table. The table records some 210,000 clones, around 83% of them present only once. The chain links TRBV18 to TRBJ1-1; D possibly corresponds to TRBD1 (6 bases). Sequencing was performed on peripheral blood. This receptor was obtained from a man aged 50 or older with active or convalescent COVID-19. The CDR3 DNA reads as TGTGCCAGCTCACCGCTAAGGGGGGGGTACACTGAAGCTTTCTTT. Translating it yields CASSPLRGGYTEAFF.